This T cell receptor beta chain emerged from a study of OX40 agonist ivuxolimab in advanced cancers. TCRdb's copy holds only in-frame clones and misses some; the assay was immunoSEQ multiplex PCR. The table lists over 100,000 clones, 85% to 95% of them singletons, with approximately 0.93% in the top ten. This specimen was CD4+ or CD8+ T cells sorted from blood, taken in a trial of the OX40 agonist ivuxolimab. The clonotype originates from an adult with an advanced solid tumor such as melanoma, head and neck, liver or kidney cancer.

The CDR3 is CASSLEQGTYYGYTF. DNA for the CDR3: TGTGCCAGCAGCTTGGAGCAGGGAACCTACTATGGCTACACCTTC. This chain uses TRBV5-4 with TRBJ1-2; D possibly corresponds to TRBD1 (5 bases). CDR3 length: 15 amino acids. The germline V gene has CDR1 SGHNT and CDR2 YYREEE (reference sequence). The ends were cut back, 0 bases at V and 3 bases at J, with 12 bases in the middle.